Listed here are 20 T cell receptor beta chains from one sample, sequenced in a study of cytomegalovirus exposure and HLA in healthy donors. The PCR ran on 60 Vbeta and 13 Jbeta primers. Some clones are missing from TCRdb's copy, which holds only in-frame ones; the method was immunoSEQ multiplex PCR. The table lists fewer than 80,000 clones, 65% to 80% of them singletons. The sample taken for sequencing was PBMCs. These receptor sequences come from a man between 25 and 39 years old in good health and CMV-seronegative.

The V and J genes are TRBV4-1 and TRBJ2-3; TRBD2 agrees at 8 bases. Germline-derived CDR1 and CDR2 are MGHRA and YSYEKL. J lost 2 bases, V lost 1 base, and 5 bases had no gene match. This CDR3 comprises 16 residues. CDR3 amino acids: CASSQVPGGITDTQYF. CDR3 bases: TGCGCCAGCAGCCAAGTTCCGGGGGGGATCACAGATACGCAGTATTTT.

The chain has TRBV7-2 and TRBJ1-4; D is unclear. The CDR3 is 15 amino acids. V gave up 6 bases and J gave up 0 bases, with 11 bases separating them. The germline V gene has CDR1 SGHTA and CDR2 FQGNSA. The chain's CDR3 is CASSSSGTTNEKLFF. As DNA, the CDR3 is TGTGCCAGCAGTTCCTCCGGGACAACTAATGAAAAACTGTTTTTT.

The CDR3 loop is CASSPSGRPGYEQYF. The CDR3 DNA follows: TGTGCCAGCAGTCCCAGCGGGAGACCTGGCTACGAGCAGTACTTC. The gene calls are TRBV27 and TRBJ2-7; the match to TRBD2 covers 8 bases. CDR1 and CDR2 from the germline V gene are MNHEY and SMNVEV (reference sequence). The V and J ends lost 5 bases and 3 bases, in that order; junction bases with no gene match: 9. The CDR3 runs 15 residues.

The rearrangement links TRBV4-3 to TRBJ1-1; D unclear. This CDR3 contains 16 residues. Looked up from germline, CDR1 is LGHNA and CDR2 is YSLEER. Trimming took off 1 base at V and 4 bases at J, with 16 bases between the two ends. The CDR3 DNA is TGCGCCAGCAGCCAAGTCGTAGGACGGGCGGGCACTGAAGCTTTCTTT. It encodes CASSQVVGRAGTEAFF.

The rearrangement joins TRBV11-1 to TRBJ2-1, with D perhaps matching TRBD1 (6 bases). Trimming took off 5 bases at V and 9 bases at J, with 17 bases between the two ends. Germline V gene lookup returns CDR1 SGHAT and CDR2 FQDESV (reference sequence). CDR3 length: 14 amino acids. The CDR3 coding sequence is TGTGCCAGCAGCCGTGAAACAGGGATTCGTGAGCAGTTCTTC. This sequence encodes CASSRETGIREQFF.

The chain is built from TRBV21-1 and TRBJ2-5; no DNA check was done on the table's D call, TRBD2. TRBV21-1 is given as a pseudogene. The CDR3 runs 12 residues. The CDR3, as DNA: TGTGCCAGCAGCAAACCTCGGGAGACCCAGTACTTC. Translating it yields CASSKPRETQYF.

V gene TRBV5-1 combines with J gene TRBJ2-7, with TRBD1 identical over 9 bases. The CDR3 sequence is 15 residues long. The J segment lost 3 bases and the V segment lost 0 bases, leaving 4 bases of the junction unmatched. The germline CDR1 and CDR2 sequences are SGHRS and YFSETQ. The chain's CDR3 is CASSLGGTGNYEQYF. In DNA, the CDR3 is TGCGCCAGCAGCTTGGGGGGGACAGGGAACTACGAGCAGTACTTC.

The rearrangement joins TRBV18 to TRBJ1-5; D might be TRBD1 (6 bases). V lost 3 bases, J lost 4 bases, and 10 bases lay in between. Germline loops: CDR1 KGHSH, CDR2 LQKENI. The CDR3 is made up of 14 amino acids. The CDR3 is CASSPGRGNQPQHF. In DNA form, the CDR3 reads TGTGCCAGCTCACCGGGGAGGGGGAATCAGCCCCAGCATTTT.

This rearrangement joins TRBV15 to TRBJ2-7; D is perhaps TRBD2 (5 bases). The CDR3 sequence is 14 residues long. Germline CDR1 is LNHNV and CDR2 is YYDKDF (reference sequence). The V gene lost 3 bases and the J gene lost 6 bases, with 15 bases spanning the gap. The CDR3 DNA reads as TGTGCCACCAGCAGGGATACTAGTTCCGGCGAGCAGTACTTC. Translation: CATSRDTSSGEQYF.

The rearrangement joins TRBV27 to TRBJ1-4; maybe TRBD1 (6 bases). Germline loops: CDR1 MNHEY, CDR2 SMNVEV (reference sequence). Between the trimmed V and J ends, which lost 4 bases and 5 bases, there was a span of 14 bases. The CDR3 consists of 15 residues. CDR3 bases: TGTGCCAGCAGTTCCAGGACAGCTTTAAATGAAAAACTGTTTTTT. Encoded protein: CASSSRTALNEKLFF.

The rearrangement joins TRBV15 to TRBJ2-1; TRBD2 matches 15 bases. In germline, CDR1 is LNHNV, CDR2 YYDKDF (reference sequence). There are 17 residues in the CDR3. The V segment lost 3 bases and the J segment 7 bases; nucleotides outside the gene matches: 7. The CDR3 reads CATSRGLAGGPGNEQFF. The CDR3 DNA follows: TGTGCCACCAGCAGGGGACTAGCGGGAGGCCCGGGGAATGAGCAGTTCTTC.

This clone occurred a few times. This chain links TRBV10-3 with TRBJ1-5, with 7 bases matching TRBD1. The V gene's germline CDR1 is ENHRY and CDR2 SYGVKD. The CDR3 totals 17 residues. After removal of 0 bases from V and 2 bases from J, the junction contained 7 bases not matched to a gene. CDR3 region: CAISESQGLLGNQPQHF. CDR3 DNA: TGTGCCATCAGTGAGTCACAGGGGCTCCTGGGCAATCAGCCCCAGCATTTT.

The count of this clone is one. The CDR3 loop reads CASSTYHSGSYEQYF. The CDR3 nucleotides read TGTGCCAGCAGTACCTACCATAGCGGATCCTACGAGCAGTACTTC. This chain connects TRBV6-1 to TRBJ2-7, with D maybe TRBD2 (6 bases). This CDR3 is built from 15 residues. Germline values: CDR1 MNHNS, CDR2 SASEGT. Between the trimmed V and J ends, which lost 5 bases and 1 base, there was a span of 15 bases.

The chain uses TRBV28 and TRBJ2-7; no definite D call. Trimming cost V 1 base and J 1 base, with 11 bases left between them. This CDR3 region has 15 residues. From germline, CDR1 is MDHEN and CDR2 SYDVKM. The CDR3 DNA reads TGTGCCAGCAGTTTATCAGGCAAGGTTTCCTACGAGCAGTACTTC. Its protein is CASSLSGKVSYEQYF.

This clone has more than one count but fewer than ten. CDR3 protein: CASSLLTGESPDTQYF. The CDR3 DNA reads TGTGCCAGCAGTTTATTGACGGGAGAAAGTCCAGATACGCAGTATTTT. This chain links TRBV28 with TRBJ2-3; a possible D gene is TRBD2 (6 bases). The CDR3 is made up of 16 amino acids. Germline CDR1 MDHEN, CDR2 SYDVKM. Between the trimmed V and J ends, which lost 1 base and 4 bases, there was a span of 15 bases.

This clone came up once. The V gene is TRBV27, the J gene TRBJ1-2; 10 nucleotides agree with TRBD1. Germline CDR1 reads MNHEY; CDR2 reads SMNVEV (reference sequence). V was clipped by 5 bases and J by 14 bases; unmatched bases: 5. This CDR3 has 11 residues. CDR3: CASSTGTGETF. CDR3 DNA sequence: TGTGCCAGCAGTACCGGGACAGGGGAAACCTTC.

This chain uses TRBV5-1 with TRBJ1-1, with D tentatively TRBD1 (5 bases). The germline CDR1 and CDR2 sequences are SGHRS and YFSETQ. The CDR3 length is 16 residues. V lost 3 bases to trimming and J lost 0 bases, with 15 bases between them. CDR3: CASSSSSRVLNTEAFF. The CDR3 DNA is TGCGCCAGCAGCTCGTCGTCCAGGGTTTTGAACACTGAAGCTTTCTTT.

V is TRBV4-2 and J is TRBJ2-3; TRBD1 matches at 9 bases. This CDR3 is 18 amino acids long. V shed 4 bases and J 5 bases; nucleotides not matched to a gene: 16. Germline values: CDR1 LGHNA, CDR2 YNFKEQ. The CDR3 nucleotides read TGTGCCAGCAGCCCGGAACCGCCCCGGGACAGGGAATTAGATACGCAGTATTTT. It specifies CASSPEPPRDRELDTQYF.

This rearrangement joins TRBV30 to TRBJ2-1; D might be TRBD1 (5 bases). In germline, CDR1 is GTSNPN, CDR2 SVGIG (reference sequence). The CDR3 extends over 16 amino acids. Trimming stripped 7 bases from V and 2 bases from J, with 21 bases between. The CDR3 loop reads CALTHEGQGPYNEQFF. The CDR3 DNA reads TGTGCCTTGACCCATGAAGGGCAGGGCCCCTACAATGAGCAGTTCTTC.

V gene TRBV6-6 combines with J gene TRBJ1-5, with D unclear. The germline gives CDR1 MNHNY, CDR2 SVGAGI (reference sequence). The V and J ends lost 6 bases and 6 bases respectively, with 12 bases between them. The CDR3 contains 13 residues. Here the CDR3 reads CASRDLIVQPQHF. CDR3 bases: TGTGCCAGCAGAGATCTAATTGTTCAGCCCCAGCATTTT.